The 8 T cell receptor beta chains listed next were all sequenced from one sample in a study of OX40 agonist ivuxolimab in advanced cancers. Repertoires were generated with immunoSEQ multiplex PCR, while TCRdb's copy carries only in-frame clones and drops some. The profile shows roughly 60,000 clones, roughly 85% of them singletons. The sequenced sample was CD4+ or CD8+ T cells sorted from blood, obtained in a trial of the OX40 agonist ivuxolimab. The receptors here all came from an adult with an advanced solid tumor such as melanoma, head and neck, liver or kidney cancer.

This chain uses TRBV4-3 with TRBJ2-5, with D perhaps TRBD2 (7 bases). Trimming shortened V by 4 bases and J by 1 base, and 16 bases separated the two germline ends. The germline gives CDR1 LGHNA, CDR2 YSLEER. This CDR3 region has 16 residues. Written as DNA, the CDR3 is TGCGCCAGCAGCCCGAGGGCGGGGGCTTTCCAAGAGACCCAGTACTTC. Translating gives CASSPRAGAFQETQYF.

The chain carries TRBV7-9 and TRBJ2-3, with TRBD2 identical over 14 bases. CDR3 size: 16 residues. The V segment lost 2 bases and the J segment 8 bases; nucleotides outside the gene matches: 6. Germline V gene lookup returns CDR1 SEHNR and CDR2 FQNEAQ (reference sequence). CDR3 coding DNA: TGTGCCAGCAGCTTATGGACTAGCGGGGGGCCGGGTACGCAGTATTTT. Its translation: CASSLWTSGGPGTQYF.

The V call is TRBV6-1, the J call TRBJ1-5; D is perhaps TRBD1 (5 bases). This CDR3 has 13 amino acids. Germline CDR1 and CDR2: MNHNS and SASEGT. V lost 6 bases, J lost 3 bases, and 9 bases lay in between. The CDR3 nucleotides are TGTGCCAGCAGCGGACAAAACAATCAGCCCCAGCATTTT. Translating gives CASSGQNNQPQHF.

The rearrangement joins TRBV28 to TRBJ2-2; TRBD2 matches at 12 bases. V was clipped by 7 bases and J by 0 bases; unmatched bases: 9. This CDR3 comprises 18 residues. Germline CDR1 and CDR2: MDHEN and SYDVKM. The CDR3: CASTRGGLAGPNTGELFF. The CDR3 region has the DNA TGTGCCAGCACTCGTGGGGGACTAGCGGGTCCGAACACCGGGGAGCTGTTTTTT. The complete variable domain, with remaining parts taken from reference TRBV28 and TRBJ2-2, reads DVKVTQSSRYLVKRTGEKVFLECVQDMDHENMFWYRQDPGLGLRLIYFSYDVKMKEKGDIPEGYSVSREKKERFSLILESASTNQTSMYLCASTRGGLAGPNTGELFFGEGSRLTVL.

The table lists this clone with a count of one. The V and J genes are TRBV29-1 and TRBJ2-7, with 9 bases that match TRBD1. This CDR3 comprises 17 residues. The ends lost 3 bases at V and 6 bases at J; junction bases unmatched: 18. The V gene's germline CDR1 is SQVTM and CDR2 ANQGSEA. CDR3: CSVEAVGRGTGQSEQYF. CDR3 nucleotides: TGCAGCGTTGAGGCGGTTGGTAGGGGGACAGGGCAAAGCGAGCAGTACTTC.

The CDR3 DNA reads as TGTGCCAGCAGAGACTCGCCCTGGACGCAGTATTTT. Protein sequence: CASRDSPWTQYF. The chain combines TRBV11-2 with TRBJ2-3, with D unresolved. The V gene lost 6 bases and the J gene lost 9 bases, with 13 bases spanning the gap. The CDR3 consists of 12 residues. The germline V gene has CDR1 SGHAT and CDR2 FQNNGV.

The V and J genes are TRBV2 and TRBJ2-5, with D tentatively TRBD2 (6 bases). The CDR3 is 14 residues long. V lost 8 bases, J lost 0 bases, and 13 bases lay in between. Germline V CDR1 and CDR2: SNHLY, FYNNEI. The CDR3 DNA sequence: TGTGCCAGCTACTGGCGGGGTGACCAAGAGACCCAGTACTTC. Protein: CASYWRGDQETQYF.

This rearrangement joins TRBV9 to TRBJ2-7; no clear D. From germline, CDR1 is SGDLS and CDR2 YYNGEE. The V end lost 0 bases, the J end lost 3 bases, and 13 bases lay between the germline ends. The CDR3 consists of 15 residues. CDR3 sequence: CASSVGPLTHYEQYF. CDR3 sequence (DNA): TGTGCCAGCAGCGTAGGGCCACTAACCCACTACGAGCAGTACTTC.